These 17 T cell receptor beta chains originate from one sample sequenced in a study of identical twins. TCRdb processed the 5' RACE reads anew with MiXCR; each CDR3 protein has one entry. The table has roughly 490,000 distinct CDR3 sequences, roughly an eighth seen once; the top ten hold approximately 0.98%. The same data also went into a second study, on yellow fever vaccine responses in identical twins.

The sequencing input was CD4+ T cells sorted from blood. The receptors were gathered from a woman under 30 in good health.

The rearrangement joins TRBV13 to TRBJ2-1; no definite D call. Germline V gives CDR1 PRHDT, CDR2 FYEKMQ (reference sequence). CDR3 size: 14 residues. Between the trimmed V and J ends, which lost 4 bases and 0 bases, there was a span of 7 bases. The CDR3 loop reads CASSSRRSYNEQFF. The CDR3 bases are TGTGCCAGCAGCTCTCGTCGCTCCTACAATGAGCAGTTCTTC.

V gene TRBV5-6 combines with J gene TRBJ1-1; D perhaps matches TRBD1 (5 bases). Trimming stripped 4 bases from V and 5 bases from J, with 15 bases between. Per germline, CDR1 SGHDT and CDR2 YYEEEE. The CDR3 length is 14 residues. CDR3 in DNA: TGTGCCAGCAGCCGAACGACGGGGCGGACTGAAGCTTTCTTT. The encoded protein is CASSRTTGRTEAFF. The complete variable domain, with remaining parts taken from reference TRBV5-6 and TRBJ1-1, reads DAGVTQSPTHLIKTRGQQVTLRCSPKSGHDTVSWYQQALGQGPQFIFQYYEEEERQRGNFPDRFSGHQFPNYSSELNVNALLLGDSALYLCASSRTTGRTEAFFGQGTRLTVV.

This clonotype was recorded a few times. The chain links TRBV20-1 to TRBJ2-3, with no clear D. This CDR3 is 14 amino acids long. Germline CDR1 DFQATT, CDR2 SNEGSKA (reference sequence). V was pared by 1 base and J by 2 bases, with 10 bases between. CDR3 bases: TGCAGTGCTAGAGTAGCTGAACACACAGATACGCAGTATTTT. It translates to CSARVAEHTDTQYF.

The J gene is TRBJ1-6, the V gene TRBV2; D unresolved. The CDR3 length is 13 residues. The V and J ends lost 6 bases and 12 bases respectively, with 15 bases between them. The germline CDR1 and CDR2 sequences are SNHLY and FYNNEI. In DNA, the CDR3 is TGTGCCAGCAGCGAAAGCCCAGGCGGACCCCTCCACTTT. This gives the protein CASSESPGGPLHF.

This clonotype was observed a handful of times. The chain employs TRBV5-1 and TRBJ2-7; TRBD1 might be the D (5 bases). The CDR3 loop spans 14 amino acids. Germline CDR1 SGHRS, CDR2 YFSETQ. Trimming removed 2 bases from V and 1 base from J, with 10 bases in between. CDR3 DNA sequence: TGCGCCAGCAGCTTCCCCAGGGCGTCCTACGAGCAGTACTTC. Its translation is CASSFPRASYEQYF.

The chain employs TRBV3-1 and TRBJ1-3; possible D gene TRBD1, 5 bases. The CDR3 is 13 residues long. V was pared by 1 base and J by 6 bases, with 7 bases between. CDR1 LGHDT and CDR2 YNNKEL come from the germline V gene (reference sequence). In nucleotides, the CDR3 is TGTGCCAGCAGCCAAGGACAGTCAAACACCATATATTTT. As protein: CASSQGQSNTIYF.

This clonotype was detected only once. J is TRBJ2-3 and V is TRBV10-3, with TRBD2 identical over 12 bases. V dropped 4 bases and J dropped 6; count of bases not matched to a gene: 5. CDR1 and CDR2 (germline): ENHRY, SYGVKD. The CDR3 totals 15 residues. This CDR3 reads CAISVLAGGQDTQYF. The CDR3 region has the DNA TGTGCCATCAGTGTCCTAGCGGGAGGGCAGGATACGCAGTATTTT.

The chain has TRBV28 and TRBJ2-3, with 8 bases identical to TRBD2. The CDR3 runs to 19 residues. V shed 4 bases, J shed 4 bases, and the junction held 19 bases outside the gene matches. Germline values: CDR1 MDHEN, CDR2 SYDVKM. The CDR3 coding sequence is TGTGCCAGCAGTTCGACTTCGTCTTTTAGCGGGACAAATCCAGATACGCAGTATTTT. This translates into CASSSTSSFSGTNPDTQYF.

This chain uses TRBV3-1 with TRBJ2-1; 7 bases match TRBD1. There are 15 residues in the CDR3. Germline-derived CDR1 and CDR2 are LGHDT and YNNKEL (reference sequence). The V and J ends lost 6 bases and 2 bases, in that order; junction bases with no gene match: 7. The CDR3 here is CASRLDRATYNEQFF. CDR3 nucleotides: TGTGCCAGCAGATTAGACAGGGCTACCTACAATGAGCAGTTCTTC.

V gene TRBV7-6 combines with J gene TRBJ2-1; 11 nucleotides agree with TRBD2. The CDR3 sequence is 17 residues long. V lost 5 bases, J lost 4 bases, and 10 bases stayed unmatched. Germline V gene data show CDR1 as SGHVS and CDR2 as FNYEAQ. DNA of the CDR3: TGTGCCAGCAGCGCCCGAAGCGGGACTAGCGGATACAATGAGCAGTTCTTC. Translated, it gives CASSARSGTSGYNEQFF.

The chain is built from TRBV20-1 and TRBJ2-5; D is unclear. This CDR3 has 15 amino acids. V lost 3 bases to trimming and J lost 7 bases, with 21 bases between them. From germline, CDR1 is DFQATT and CDR2 SNEGSKA (reference sequence). CDR3 coding DNA: TGCAGTGCTAGCAATGTTCGTGAGAAACCACGGACCCAGTACTTC. Protein: CSASNVREKPRTQYF.

The chain uses TRBV6-2 or TRBV6-3 and TRBJ2-7; 8 bases are shared with TRBD1. CDR3 length equals 13 residues. The ends lost 7 bases at V and 4 bases at J; junction bases unmatched: 6. Per the germline V gene, CDR1 is MNHEY and CDR2 is SVGEGT. CDR3 in DNA: TGTGCCAGCAAGCCGGGACAGGCTTACGAGCAGTACTTC. This codes for CASKPGQAYEQYF.

A few counts support this clonotype. The V gene is TRBV2, the J gene TRBJ2-3; 14 positions match TRBD2. The CDR3 loop spans 17 amino acids. V shed 4 bases and J 1 base; nucleotides not matched to a gene: 4. Germline V CDR1 and CDR2: SNHLY, FYNNEI. The CDR3, as DNA: TGTGCCAGCAGTGCCCTGACTAGCGGGAGGGGCACAGATACGCAGTATTTT. Amino acids: CASSALTSGRGTDTQYF.

This clonotype came up a few times. The chain couples TRBV5-1 to TRBJ2-4; TRBD2 agrees at 16 bases. This CDR3 is built from 22 residues. V was clipped by 0 bases and J by 7 bases; unmatched bases: 19. Per germline, CDR1 SGHRS and CDR2 YFSETQ. The CDR3 DNA is TGCGCCAGCAGCTTGGACCAGCGACGGACAGGGACTAGCGGGGGGGCCCGGAACATTCAGTACTTC. The encoded protein is CASSLDQRRTGTSGGARNIQYF. Supplemented by reference TRBV5-1 and TRBJ2-4, the full variable domain reads KAGVTQTPRYLIKTRGQQVTLSCSPISGHRSVSWYQQTPGQGLQFLFEYFSETQRNKGNFPGRFSGRQFSNSRSEMNVSTLELGDSALYLCASSLDQRRTGTSGGARNIQYFGAGTRLSVL.

The genes are TRBV7-6 and TRBJ2-5, with 7 positions matching TRBD1. The CDR3 totals 14 residues. Trimming took 5 bases from V and 4 from J; bases not matched to a gene: 7. Germline V lookup: CDR1 SGHVS, CDR2 FNYEAQ. The CDR3 here is CASSPGTVGETQYF. The DNA for the CDR3 is TGTGCCAGCAGCCCAGGGACAGTGGGAGAGACCCAGTACTTC.

V is TRBV25-1 and J is TRBJ2-7, with 8 bases matching TRBD1. The ends lost 2 bases at V and 2 bases at J; junction bases unmatched: 2. Germline values: CDR1 MGHDK, CDR2 SYGVNS. The CDR3 consists of 14 residues. The CDR3 region has the DNA TGTGCCAGCAGTGAACCAGGGGGCCCCTACGAGCAGTACTTC. This codes for CASSEPGGPYEQYF.

The chain links TRBV5-1 to TRBJ2-3, with a tentative D call TRBD1 (6 bases). CDR1 SGHRS and CDR2 YFSETQ come from the germline V gene. V lost 0 bases and J 3 bases, leaving 14 bases between the germline ends. This CDR3 region has 16 residues. DNA for the CDR3: TGCGCCAGCAGCTTGGTGCCAGGGGCTGATACAGATACGCAGTATTTT. Its protein product is CASSLVPGADTDTQYF.